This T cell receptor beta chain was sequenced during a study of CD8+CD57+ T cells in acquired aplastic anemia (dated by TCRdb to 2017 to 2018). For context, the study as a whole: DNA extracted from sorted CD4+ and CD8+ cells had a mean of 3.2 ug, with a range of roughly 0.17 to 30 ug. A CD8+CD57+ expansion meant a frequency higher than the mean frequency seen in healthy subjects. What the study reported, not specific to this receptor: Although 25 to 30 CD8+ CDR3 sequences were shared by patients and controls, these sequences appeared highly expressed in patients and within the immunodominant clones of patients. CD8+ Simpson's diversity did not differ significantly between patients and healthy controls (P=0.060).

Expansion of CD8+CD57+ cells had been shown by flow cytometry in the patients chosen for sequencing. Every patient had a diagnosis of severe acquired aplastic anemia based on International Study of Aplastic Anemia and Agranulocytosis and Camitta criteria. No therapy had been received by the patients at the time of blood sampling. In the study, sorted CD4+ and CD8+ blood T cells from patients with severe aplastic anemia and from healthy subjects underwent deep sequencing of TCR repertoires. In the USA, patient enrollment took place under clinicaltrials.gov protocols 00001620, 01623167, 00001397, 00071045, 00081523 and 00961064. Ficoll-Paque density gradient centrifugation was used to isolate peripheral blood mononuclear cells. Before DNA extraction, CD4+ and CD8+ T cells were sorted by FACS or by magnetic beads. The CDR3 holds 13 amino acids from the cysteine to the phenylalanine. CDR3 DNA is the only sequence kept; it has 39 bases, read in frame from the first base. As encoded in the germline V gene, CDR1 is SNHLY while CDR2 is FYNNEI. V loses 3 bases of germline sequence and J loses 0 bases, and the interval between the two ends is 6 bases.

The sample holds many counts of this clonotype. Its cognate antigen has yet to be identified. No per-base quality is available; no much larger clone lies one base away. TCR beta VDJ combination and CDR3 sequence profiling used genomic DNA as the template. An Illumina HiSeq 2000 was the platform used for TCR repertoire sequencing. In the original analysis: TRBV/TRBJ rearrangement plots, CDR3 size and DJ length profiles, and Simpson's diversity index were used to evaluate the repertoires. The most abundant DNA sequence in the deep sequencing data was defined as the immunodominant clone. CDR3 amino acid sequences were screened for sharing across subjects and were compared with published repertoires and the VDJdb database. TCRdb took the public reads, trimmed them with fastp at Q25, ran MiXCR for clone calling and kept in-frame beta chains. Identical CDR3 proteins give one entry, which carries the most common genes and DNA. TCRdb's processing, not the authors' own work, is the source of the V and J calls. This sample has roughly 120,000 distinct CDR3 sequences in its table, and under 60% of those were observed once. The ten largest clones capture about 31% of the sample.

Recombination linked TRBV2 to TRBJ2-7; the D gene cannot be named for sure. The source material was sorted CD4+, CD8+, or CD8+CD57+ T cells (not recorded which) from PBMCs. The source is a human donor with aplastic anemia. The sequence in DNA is TGTGCCAGCAGTGAGGAGTTCTCCTACGAGCAGTACTTC. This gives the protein CASSEEFSYEQYF. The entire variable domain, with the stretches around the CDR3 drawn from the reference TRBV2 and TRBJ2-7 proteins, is EPEVTQTPSHQVTQMGQEVILRCVPISNHLYFYWYRQILGQKVEFLVSFYNNEISEKSEIFDDQFSVERPDGSNFTLKIRSTKLEDSAMYFCASSEEFSYEQYFGPGTRLTVT.